The entry below describes one T cell receptor (beta chain). This clone was detected only a few times. Its antigen is not yet known. There are no base qualities to consult, and no much larger clone falls within one base. The germline V and J ends show losses of 0 bases and 6 bases respectively, and no gene match explains 5 bases of the junction. Including cysteine and phenylalanine, the CDR3 has 14 amino acids. Of the read, only the CDR3 DNA is kept; its 42 bases are in frame from base 1. Looking up the germline V gene yields CDR1 SGHRS and CDR2 YFSETQ. This record belongs to a study of cytomegalovirus exposure and HLA in healthy donors (dated by TCRdb to 2017 to 2019). With respect to the entire study: In an earlier analysis of roughly 500 of the donors, less than 350 Gb of sequence data and 117 million unique TCR beta sequences from 150 million to 200 million T cells were reported. An early release that covered more than 550 HLA-typed donors contained about 290 gigabases of sequencing data and tens of millions of unique TCR sequences. Of the 350 to 450 genotyped donors, 65% to 90% fell in the genetic ancestry cluster associated with self-reported Caucasian donors. The study aimed to test whether cataloging public T cell receptors could reveal signatures of past pathogen exposure. The T cell repertoires of 666 subjects were profiled by immunosequencing and related to cytomegalovirus serostatus. A separate validation cohort of more than 100 different subjects was used in addition to the roughly 670-subject first cohort. To predict cytomegalovirus infection status, the study brought together high-throughput TCR immunosequencing, statistical association of individual TCRs with disease status, and machine learning. In a later analysis, previously published TCR beta repertoires from several hundred donors were re-analyzed and high-resolution HLA genotyping was added so that TCR occurrence patterns could be studied. Rather than using new phenotypic data, the later analysis identified candidate immune exposures from TCR beta sequences and from how often those sequences occurred across donors. An earlier analysis of some 600 of the donors applied high-throughput TCR beta sequencing to assess whether each TCR beta V gene segment acted as functional or pseudogenic. Alongside the repertoire data, information on donor age, sex, ethnicity and CMV serostatus was compiled. In a later genetic analysis, genome-wide SNP genotypes for about three fifths of the roughly 670 donors were used, and that subset was treated as a discovery cohort. All discovery cohort repertoires had been generated on a single sequencing platform. HLA typing included class I and class II loci at four-digit resolution. The number of donors typed differed by locus, with about 620-630 for A, B, C, DRB1 and DQB1, more than 500 for DQA1, 600 to 610 for DPA1, and some 440 for DPB1. Because of strong linkage in the cohort, a few DR-DQ haplotypes were treated as single units for association and clustering. Among around 400 genotyped donors of the cohort, an average of approximately 240,000 unique TCR beta nucleotide sequences were sequenced per donor, 15% to 20% of them non-productive.

In total, 600 or so healthy bone marrow donors made up the cohort. At the time of sampling, every cohort member was nominally healthy, though immune exposures that went unrecorded were likely present. Of the 700 or so cohort members, 289 had a positive CMV serostatus and 352 had a negative one, while no CMV serostatus was recorded for the donor. Every donor gave a peripheral blood sample, and the peripheral blood mononuclear cells from that sample were used for TCR beta sequencing. The Qiagen DNeasy Blood Extraction Kit was used to extract genomic DNA from the blood cell samples. The paper's findings and limits, for the study overall: The authors suggested that the approach could potentially be extended to other disease states and immunological phenotypes. CMV serostatus was the only immune exposure information available for the cohort. Specific HLA alleles were associated with 16,951 TCR beta sequences at a false discovery rate of 0.05 in a later analysis. In a later analysis, HLA-associated TCR beta chains were found to be more clonally expanded and to have lower generation probabilities than equally common non-associated chains. Because the 87-base-pair reads could not distinguish some IMGT-functional V segments, including TRBV6-2 and TRBV6-3, those segments were excluded. Because some donors lacked HLA typing at each locus, the association tests relied only on the typed subset. Several of the top co-occurrence clusters appeared to be linked to parvovirus B19, influenza, CMV and Epstein-Barr virus, according to a later analysis. While some public TCRs were present in many individuals, most TCR sequences turned up only very rarely across donors. A later analysis found that TCR association rates varied across HLA loci, with DRB1 alleles showing the most associated TCRs and HLA-C alleles the fewest. A later analysis found that most CMV-associated TCR beta chains appeared HLA-restricted, with HLA associations seemingly driven largely by CMV exposure. Because counts were too low, roughly 16 rarely observed V segments, including chromosome 9 orphons, were excluded from the earlier analysis of some 540 of the donors. The study listed approximately 150 TCR beta chains as associated with cytomegalovirus. A later genetic analysis associated a missense DCLRE1C variant with V-gene and J-gene trimming of TCR beta chains, and an independent cohort replicated the association. A group of highly shared sequence variants was considered likely to be a technical artifact of the sequencing pipeline. When HLA alleles, especially DR and DQ, strongly co-occurred, attributing TCR associations to individual alleles was difficult. This cohort had only TCR beta chains sequenced, and the lack of alpha or paired-chain data limited which features could be detected. According to a later genetic analysis, donors in an Asian-associated ancestry cluster had fewer N-insertions in productive TCRs than the approximately 650-donor mean. Sequencing depth was assumed to be roughly uniform across donors in the presence/absence analyses, though that assumption may not hold. Linkage disequilibrium might explain the correlated functional status among segregating V segments, but an unknown experimental factor could not be ruled out. A few of the identified cytomegalovirus-associated TCR beta chains were confirmed in vitro to be specific for cytomegalovirus antigens. A further reported finding was that TCR beta sequences accurately predicted the HLA-A and HLA-B alleles for most subjects in the first cohort. The classifier was reported to diagnose cytomegalovirus status with high specificity and sensitivity in both the original and validation cohorts. An earlier analysis of 587 of the donors showed that most TCR beta V segments appeared in productive rearrangements either about 87% or about 30% of the time, which broadly matched IMGT annotations.

The library was built by means of the immunoSEQ multiplex PCR assay. For the multiplex PCR, a mixture combining 60 forward primers for TCR Vbeta segments and 13 reverse primers for TCR Jbeta segments was used. The CDR3 region of rearranged TCR beta genes was amplified from genomic DNA by a multiplex PCR assay. On the Illumina HiSeq System, the amplified TCR beta libraries were sequenced as 87-base-pair reads. The source study handled its data this way. A later analysis counted about 82 million unique TCR beta chains across the 650 to 700 repertoires, and approximately 11 million of these chains were shared by at least two donors. A nearest-neighbor algorithm error-corrected the raw reads and collapsed the reads into unique sequences, merging closely related sequences to remove PCR and sequencing errors. V, D and J gene segments were assigned by aligning CDR3 sequences to IMGT reference sequences. For a sequence to be retained, at least a six-nucleotide match to both a V gene segment and a J gene segment was required. A rearrangement counted as productive if the CDR3 had no stop codons and remained in frame with V and J, and every other rearrangement counted as non-productive. CDR3 was defined by IMGT convention, running from the second conserved V-encoded cysteine to the conserved J-encoded phenylalanine. In an earlier analysis of around 640 of the donors, sequences lacking an unambiguous match to a single V gene segment were excluded. In an earlier analysis of almost 600 of the donors, a V segment was called functional when productive rearrangements were above 56.7%, and segregating when the standard deviation between donors exceeded 5%. A statistical classification framework was built for diagnosing cytomegalovirus status from the catalog of TCR beta chain sequences. V and J gene assignment, in a later analysis, came from comparing TCR nucleotide sequences with IMGT/GENE-DB human TR gene sequences. Using the TCRdist pipeline, a later analysis assigned CDR3 sequences along with most-parsimonious VDJ recombination scenarios. In a later analysis, each TCR beta chain was defined by its CDR3 amino acid sequence together with its V-gene family, and reads lacking a unique V-gene family were excluded. In a later analysis, some 600 highly shared, low-generation-probability nucleotide sequences were removed to address suspected cross-contamination and a sequencing artifact. In a later analysis, a clonal expansion index was calculated for each public chain from normalized within-repertoire ranks of inferred template counts. A later analysis computed generation probabilities with a VDJ recombination model fitted to out-of-frame rearrangements, and checked the results against IGoR. In a later analysis, hypergeometric tests were used to score TCR-TCR, TCR-HLA and TCR-CMV co-occurrence, with a repertoire-size bias correction applied to TCR pairs. In a later analysis, false discovery rates were estimated by permuting HLA or CMV assignments 20 times. A later analysis grouped co-occurring TCRs with DBSCAN, adding TCRdist sequence similarity when clustering within HLA-allele-positive subsets. Repertoires with fewer than 30,000 or more than 120,000 public chains were left out of co-occurrence clustering, as were about five repertoires with anomalous nucleotide sharing. TCRdb took this table from immuneACCESS and kept in-frame rearrangements with V and J called. Such tables lack part of the clones; where checked against another copy, unresolved V genes explain under half of the gap, and the rest is unexplained. V and J calls and clone size follow that table, whereas D and trimming were derived from the DNA. The sample table shows under 200,000 clones, and 65% to 90% are seen once. The top ten clonotypes cover approximately 2% of the sample.

Sequenced input: PBMCs. The chain is encoded by TRBV5-1 joined to TRBJ1-1; TRBD1 matches 7 bases in the middle. The sequence was obtained from a human donor in good health. CDR3 sequence: CASSLGQGMSEAFF. The nucleotide sequence is given as TGCGCCAGCAGCTTGGGACAGGGTATGTCTGAAGCTTTCTTT.